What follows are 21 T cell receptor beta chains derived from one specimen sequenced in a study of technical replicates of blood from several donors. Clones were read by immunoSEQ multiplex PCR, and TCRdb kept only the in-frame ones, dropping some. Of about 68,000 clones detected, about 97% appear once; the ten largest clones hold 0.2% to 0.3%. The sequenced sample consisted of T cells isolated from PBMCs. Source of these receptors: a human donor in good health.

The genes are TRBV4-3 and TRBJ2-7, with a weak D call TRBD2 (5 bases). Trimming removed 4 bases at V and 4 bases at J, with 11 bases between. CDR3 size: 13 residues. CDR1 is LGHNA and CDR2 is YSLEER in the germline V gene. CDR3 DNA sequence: TGCGCCAGCAGCCGAGGACTTCAATACGAGCAGTACTTC. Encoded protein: CASSRGLQYEQYF.

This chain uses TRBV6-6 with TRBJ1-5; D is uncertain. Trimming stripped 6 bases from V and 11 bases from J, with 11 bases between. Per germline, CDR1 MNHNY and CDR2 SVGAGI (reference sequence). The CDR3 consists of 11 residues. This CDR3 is CASSLDLAQHF. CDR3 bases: TGTGCCAGCAGCCTTGACTTGGCCCAGCATTTT.

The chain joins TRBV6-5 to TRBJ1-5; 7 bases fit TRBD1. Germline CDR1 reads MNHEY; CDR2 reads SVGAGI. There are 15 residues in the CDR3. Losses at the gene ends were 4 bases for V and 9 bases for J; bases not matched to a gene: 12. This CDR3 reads CASSFSFQQGTPQHF. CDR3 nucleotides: TGTGCCAGCAGTTTCTCGTTCCAACAGGGGACGCCCCAGCATTTT.

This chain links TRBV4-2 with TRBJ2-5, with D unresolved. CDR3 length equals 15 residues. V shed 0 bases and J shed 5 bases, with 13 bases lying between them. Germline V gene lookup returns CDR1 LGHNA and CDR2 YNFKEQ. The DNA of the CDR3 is TGTGCCAGCAGCCAAGAGGCCATGTCCAAGGAGACCCAGTACTTC. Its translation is CASSQEAMSKETQYF.

CDR3 residues: CATRLALNNEQFF. The DNA of the CDR3 is TGTGCCACCAGGTTAGCGTTAAACAATGAGCAGTTCTTC. This chain connects TRBV15 to TRBJ2-1; possibly TRBD2 for D (5 bases). Germline CDR1 is LNHNV and CDR2 is YYDKDF (reference sequence). The CDR3 spans 13 residues. Trimming removed 6 bases at V and 5 bases at J, with 11 bases between.

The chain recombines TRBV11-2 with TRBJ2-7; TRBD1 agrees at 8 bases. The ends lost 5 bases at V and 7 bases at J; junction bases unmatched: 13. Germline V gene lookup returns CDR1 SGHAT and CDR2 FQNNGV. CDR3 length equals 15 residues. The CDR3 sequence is CASSPRWDRLGEQYF. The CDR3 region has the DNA TGTGCCAGCAGCCCTAGGTGGGACAGGCTAGGAGAGCAGTACTTC.

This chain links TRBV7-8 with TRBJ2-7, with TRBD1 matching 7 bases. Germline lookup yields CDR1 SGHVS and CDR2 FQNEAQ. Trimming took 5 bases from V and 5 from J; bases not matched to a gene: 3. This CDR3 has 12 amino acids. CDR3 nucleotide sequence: TGTGCCAGCAGCCTCGACAGGGACGAGCAGTACTTC. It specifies CASSLDRDEQYF.

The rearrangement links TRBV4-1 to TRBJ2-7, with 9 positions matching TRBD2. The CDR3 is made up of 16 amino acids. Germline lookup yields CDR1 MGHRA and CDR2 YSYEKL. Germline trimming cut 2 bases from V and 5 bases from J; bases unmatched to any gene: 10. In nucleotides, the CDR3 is TGCGCCAGCAGCCAATCCCGGGGTAGCGGGAGTCACGAGCAGTACTTC. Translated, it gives CASSQSRGSGSHEQYF.

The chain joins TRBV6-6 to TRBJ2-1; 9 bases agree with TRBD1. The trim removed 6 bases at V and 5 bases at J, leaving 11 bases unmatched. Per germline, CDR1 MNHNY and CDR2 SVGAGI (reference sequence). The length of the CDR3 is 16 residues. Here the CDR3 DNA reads TGTGCCAGCAGGATGAAAACAGGGGGCAAGAACAATGAGCAGTTCTTC. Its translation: CASRMKTGGKNNEQFF.

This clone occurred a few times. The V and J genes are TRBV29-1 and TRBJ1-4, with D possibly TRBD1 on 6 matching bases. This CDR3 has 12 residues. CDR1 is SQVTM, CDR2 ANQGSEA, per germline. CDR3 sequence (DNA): TGCGCCGCCTCAGGGGATAATGAAAAACTGTTTTTT. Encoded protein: CAASGDNEKLFF.

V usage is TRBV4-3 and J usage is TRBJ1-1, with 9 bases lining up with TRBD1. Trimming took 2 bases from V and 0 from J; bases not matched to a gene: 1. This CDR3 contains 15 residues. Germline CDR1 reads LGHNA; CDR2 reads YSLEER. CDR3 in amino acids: CASSQRQGVNTEAFF. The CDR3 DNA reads TGCGCCAGCAGCCAACGACAGGGGGTGAACACTGAAGCTTTCTTT.

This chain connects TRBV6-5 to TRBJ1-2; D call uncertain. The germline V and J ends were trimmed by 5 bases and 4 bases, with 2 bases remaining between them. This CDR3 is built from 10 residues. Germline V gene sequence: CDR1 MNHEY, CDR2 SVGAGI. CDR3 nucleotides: TGTGCCAGCAGTCTCTATGGCTACACCTTC. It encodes CASSLYGYTF.

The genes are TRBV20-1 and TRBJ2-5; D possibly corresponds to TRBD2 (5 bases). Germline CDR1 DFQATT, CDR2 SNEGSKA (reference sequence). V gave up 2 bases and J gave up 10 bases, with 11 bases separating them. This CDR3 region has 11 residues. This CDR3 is CSARRGVGQYF. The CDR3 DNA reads TGCAGTGCTAGACGGGGAGTCGGCCAGTACTTC.

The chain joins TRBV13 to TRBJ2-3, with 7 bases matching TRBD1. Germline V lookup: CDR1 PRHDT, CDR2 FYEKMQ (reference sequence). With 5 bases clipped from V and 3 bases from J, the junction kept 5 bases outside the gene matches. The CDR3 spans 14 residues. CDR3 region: CASSVTGYTDTQYF. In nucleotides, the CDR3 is TGTGCCAGCAGCGTGACAGGGTATACAGATACGCAGTATTTT. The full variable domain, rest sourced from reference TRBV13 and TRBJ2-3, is AAGVIQSPRHLIKEKRETATLKCYPIPRHDTVYWYQQGPGQDPQFLISFYEKMQSDKGSIPDRFSAQQFSDYHSELNMSSLELGDSALYFCASSVTGYTDTQYFGPGTRLTVL.

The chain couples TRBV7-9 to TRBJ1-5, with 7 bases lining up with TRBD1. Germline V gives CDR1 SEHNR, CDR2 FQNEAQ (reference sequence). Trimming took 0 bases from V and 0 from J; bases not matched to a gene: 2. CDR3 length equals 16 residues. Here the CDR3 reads CASSLAGQSSNQPQHF. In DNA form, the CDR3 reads TGTGCCAGCAGCTTAGCGGGACAGTCTAGCAATCAGCCCCAGCATTTT.

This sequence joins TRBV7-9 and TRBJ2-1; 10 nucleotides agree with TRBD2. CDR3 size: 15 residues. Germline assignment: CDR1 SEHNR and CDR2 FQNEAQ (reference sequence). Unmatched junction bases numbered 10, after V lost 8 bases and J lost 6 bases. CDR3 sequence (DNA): TGTGCCAGCGCGGTTTGGCCTAGCGGGAGCAATGAGCAGTTCTTC. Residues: CASAVWPSGSNEQFF.

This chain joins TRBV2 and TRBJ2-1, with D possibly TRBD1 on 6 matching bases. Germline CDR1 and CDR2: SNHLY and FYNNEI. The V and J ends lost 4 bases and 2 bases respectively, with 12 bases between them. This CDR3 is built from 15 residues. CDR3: CASSGGQGPYNEQFF. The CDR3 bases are TGTGCCAGCAGTGGGGGGCAGGGGCCCTACAATGAGCAGTTCTTC. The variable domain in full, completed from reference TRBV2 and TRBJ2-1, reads EPEVTQTPSHQVTQMGQEVILRCVPISNHLYFYWYRQILGQKVEFLVSFYNNEISEKSEIFDDQFSVERPDGSNFTLKIRSTKLEDSAMYFCASSGGQGPYNEQFFGPGTRLTVL.

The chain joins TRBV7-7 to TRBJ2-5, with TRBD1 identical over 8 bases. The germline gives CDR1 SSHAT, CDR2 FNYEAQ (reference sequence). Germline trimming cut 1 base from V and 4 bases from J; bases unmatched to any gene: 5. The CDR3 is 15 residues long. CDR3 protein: CASSLGTGSGETQYF. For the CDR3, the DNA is TGTGCCAGCAGCTTAGGGACAGGGAGTGGAGAGACCCAGTACTTC. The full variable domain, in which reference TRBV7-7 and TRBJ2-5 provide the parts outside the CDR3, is GAGVSQSPRYKVTKRGQDVTLRCDPISSHATLYWYQQALGQGPEFLTYFNYEAQPDKSGLPSDRFSAERPEGSISTLTIQRTEQRDSAMYRCASSLGTGSGETQYFGPGTRLLVL.

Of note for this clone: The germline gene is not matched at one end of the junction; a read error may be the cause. This CDR3 reads CASSLKAGGVDTQYF. In DNA form, the CDR3 reads TGTGCTAGCAGCTTAAAAGCGGGAGGGGTGGATACGCAGTATTTT. The chain has TRBV7-7 and TRBJ2-3; 10 bases agree with TRBD2. Germline lookup yields CDR1 SSHAT and CDR2 FNYEAQ (reference sequence). The CDR3 consists of 15 residues.

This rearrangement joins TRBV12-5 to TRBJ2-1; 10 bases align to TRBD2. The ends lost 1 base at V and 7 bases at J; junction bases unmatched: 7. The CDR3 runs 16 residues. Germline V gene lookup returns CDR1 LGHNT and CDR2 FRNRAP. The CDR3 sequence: CASGLAGAGGLNEQFF. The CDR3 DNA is TGTGCTAGTGGTTTGGCTGGAGCGGGAGGGTTGAATGAGCAGTTCTTC.

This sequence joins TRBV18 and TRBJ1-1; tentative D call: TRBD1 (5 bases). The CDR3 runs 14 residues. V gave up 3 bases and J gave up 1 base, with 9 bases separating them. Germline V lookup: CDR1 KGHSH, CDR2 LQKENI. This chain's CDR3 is CASSPSGGNTEAFF. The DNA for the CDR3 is TGTGCCAGCTCACCTTCCGGGGGGAACACTGAAGCTTTCTTT.